This is a list of T cell receptor beta chains from one sample in a study of T cell responses to AZD1222 COVID-19 vaccine. The method was immunoSEQ multiplex PCR; TCRdb's version includes in-frame clones alone and lacks a portion of them. The repertoire includes over 120,000 clones, around 93% of them detected once, and around 3.5% sits in the top ten. The source material was peripheral blood, sampled 28 days after the second AZD1222 dose. These receptors were obtained from an adult who received the AZD1222 COVID-19 vaccine. CDR3s include the opening cysteine and the closing phenylalanine or tryptophan. The D gene is left open where the match is weak. Size tells how often a clone was seen (once, few, many) or the class of an expanded clone, and some rows leave it out.

clone_size: .
d_call: .
v_call: TRBV7-2
j_call: TRBJ1-4
cdr3_nt: TGTGCCAGCAGCTTCCAGACAGGAACTAATGAAAAACTGTTTTTT
cdr3_aa: CASSFQTGTNEKLFF

clone_size: .
d_call: TRBD2
v_call: TRBV7-8
j_call: TRBJ2-1
cdr3_nt: TGTGCCAGCAGCTTCGGACTAGCGGGAGTTCTTAGCTCCTACAATGAGCAGTTCTTC
cdr3_aa: CASSFGLAGVLSSYNEQFF

clone_size: .
d_call: .
v_call: TRBV7-2
j_call: TRBJ2-5
cdr3_nt: TGTGCCAGCAGCCCTCGCCGGGGCGCGCCTGAGACCCAGTACTTC
cdr3_aa: CASSPRRGAPETQYF

clone_size: .
d_call: TRBD2
v_call: TRBV7-9
j_call: TRBJ2-1
cdr3_nt: TGTGCCAGCAGCCGAACTAGCGGGAGAGGAAATGAGCAGTTCTTC
cdr3_aa: CASSRTSGRGNEQFF

clone_size: .
d_call: .
v_call: TRBV6-4
j_call: TRBJ1-5
cdr3_nt: TGTGCCAGCAGCCCCCGGTCGGGTGACAATCAGCCCCAGCATTTT
cdr3_aa: CASSPRSGDNQPQHF

clone_size: .
d_call: .
v_call: TRBV19
j_call: TRBJ1-2
cdr3_nt: TGTGCCAGTAGTGTAAGGGGCTATGGCTACACCTTC
cdr3_aa: CASSVRGYGYTF

clone_size: .
d_call: .
v_call: TRBV30
j_call: TRBJ1-6
cdr3_nt: TGTGCCTGGAGTGTACTTCAGGGCCTTAATTCACCCCTCCACTTT
cdr3_aa: CAWSVLQGLNSPLHF

clone_size: .
d_call: TRBD2
v_call: TRBV10-3
j_call: TRBJ2-1
cdr3_nt: TGTGCCATCAGGATTACCGGGACTAGCGGGAGGGGTGAGCAGTTCTTC
cdr3_aa: CAIRITGTSGRGEQFF

clone_size: .
d_call: TRBD1
v_call: TRBV18
j_call: TRBJ1-2
cdr3_nt: TGTGCCAGCTCATCTGGGACAGGGAACTATGGCTACACCTTC
cdr3_aa: CASSSGTGNYGYTF

clone_size: once
d_call: .
v_call: TRBV3-1/TRBV3-2
j_call: TRBJ1-5
cdr3_nt: TGTGCCAGCAGCCAAGAATCAGGGCTGCCCCAGCATTTT
cdr3_aa: CASSQESGLPQHF

clone_size: .
d_call: .
v_call: TRBV5-8
j_call: TRBJ1-5
cdr3_nt: TGTGCCAGCAGCCCGGGGGGTAGCAATCAGCCCCAGCATTTT
cdr3_aa: CASSPGGSNQPQHF

clone_size: few
d_call: .
v_call: TRBV5-1
j_call: TRBJ2-2
cdr3_nt: TGCGCCAGCAGCTTGACTCTAACCATGAACACCGGGGAGCTGTTTTTT
cdr3_aa: CASSLTLTMNTGELFF

clone_size: .
d_call: .
v_call: TRBV28
j_call: TRBJ1-5
cdr3_nt: TGTGCCAGCAGTTCGACAGGTAGCAATCAGCCCCAGCATTTT
cdr3_aa: CASSSTGSNQPQHF

clone_size: .
d_call: TRBD2
v_call: TRBV6-5
j_call: TRBJ2-1
cdr3_nt: TGTGCCAGCAAGATGGCGGGGGGTGATGAGCAGTTCTTC
cdr3_aa: CASKMAGGDEQFF

clone_size: .
d_call: .
v_call: TRBV9
j_call: TRBJ2-1
cdr3_nt: TGTGCCAGCAGCGTAGAAGGGGATGGGCTGTACAATGAGCAGTTCTTC
cdr3_aa: CASSVEGDGLYNEQFF

clone_size: .
d_call: .
v_call: TRBV7-8
j_call: TRBJ2-1
cdr3_nt: TGTGCCAGCAGCCTTAGCGGCCTCTCCTACAATGAGCAGTTCTTC
cdr3_aa: CASSLSGLSYNEQFF

clone_size: .
d_call: .
v_call: TRBV4-1
j_call: TRBJ2-3
cdr3_nt: TGCGCCAGCAGTCCTTATGTAGCGCAACCTAGCACAGATACGCAGTATTTT
cdr3_aa: CASSPYVAQPSTDTQYF

clone_size: .
d_call: TRBD1
v_call: TRBV6-2/TRBV6-3
j_call: TRBJ2-7
cdr3_nt: TGTGCCAGCAGTTGGAAGACAGGGGATCGCTACGAGCAGTACTTC
cdr3_aa: CASSWKTGDRYEQYF

clone_size: .
d_call: .
v_call: TRBV15
j_call: TRBJ1-5
cdr3_nt: TGTGCCACCAGCAGAGGCAGGGGCGCGGGTCAGCCCCAGCATTTT
cdr3_aa: CATSRGRGAGQPQHF

clone_size: .
d_call: TRBD1
v_call: TRBV6-6
j_call: TRBJ2-7
cdr3_nt: TGTGCCAGCAGTCTACAGGGGGAAGGCTACGAGCAGTACTTC
cdr3_aa: CASSLQGEGYEQYF

clone_size: .
d_call: .
v_call: TRBV30
j_call: TRBJ1-6
cdr3_nt: TGTGCCTGGGTCTCAGGAGGATACTCCTATAATTCACCCCTCCACTTT
cdr3_aa: CAWVSGGYSYNSPLHF

clone_size: .
d_call: TRBD2
v_call: TRBV9
j_call: TRBJ2-1
cdr3_nt: TGTGCCAGCAGCGCCGGTACTAGCGGGAGATGGTATGAGCAGTTCTTC
cdr3_aa: CASSAGTSGRWYEQFF

clone_size: .
d_call: .
v_call: TRBV5-5
j_call: TRBJ1-2
cdr3_nt: TGTGCCAGCAGCTTGGAAGAGGGAGGTAACTATGGCTACACCTTC
cdr3_aa: CASSLEEGGNYGYTF

clone_size: .
d_call: .
v_call: TRBV28
j_call: TRBJ1-2
cdr3_nt: TGTGCCAGCAGTTATCAGGGCAGAGTTGACTATGGCTACACCTTC
cdr3_aa: CASSYQGRVDYGYTF

clone_size: .
d_call: .
v_call: TRBV28
j_call: TRBJ1-6
cdr3_nt: TGTGCCAGCAGTTTCTGGACAACGACGGGTAATTCACCCCTCCACTTT
cdr3_aa: CASSFWTTTGNSPLHF

clone_size: .
d_call: TRBD2
v_call: TRBV30
j_call: TRBJ2-2
cdr3_nt: TGTGCCTGGAGAGATAGCGGGAGTCATACCGGGGAGCTGTTTTTT
cdr3_aa: CAWRDSGSHTGELFF

clone_size: .
d_call: TRBD1
v_call: TRBV7-9
j_call: TRBJ2-7
cdr3_nt: TGTGCCAGCAGCCGGGGACAGGTCCCATCCTACGAGCAGTACTTC
cdr3_aa: CASSRGQVPSYEQYF

clone_size: .
d_call: .
v_call: TRBV4-3
j_call: TRBJ1-5
cdr3_nt: TGCGCCAGCAGCCCCTGGGCGGGTGGCAATCAGCCCCAGCATTTT
cdr3_aa: CASSPWAGGNQPQHF

clone_size: .
d_call: .
v_call: TRBV25-1
j_call: TRBJ1-2
cdr3_nt: TGTGCCAGCAGTGATTCCTGGGGACCCGGCTACACCTTC
cdr3_aa: CASSDSWGPGYTF

clone_size: .
d_call: .
v_call: TRBV6-1
j_call: TRBJ1-3
cdr3_nt: TGTGCCAGCAGTGAACCGGGGGGGCCTGGAAACACCATATATTTT
cdr3_aa: CASSEPGGPGNTIYF

clone_size: .
d_call: .
v_call: TRBV19
j_call: TRBJ2-1
cdr3_nt: TGTGCCAGTAGTTTTGGGGGCGGGTACAATGAGCAGTTCTTC
cdr3_aa: CASSFGGGYNEQFF

clone_size: .
d_call: .
v_call: TRBV5-1
j_call: TRBJ1-1
cdr3_nt: TGCGCCAGCAGCGCCCCGGACAGAGACGGGTCTGAAGCTTTCTTT
cdr3_aa: CASSAPDRDGSEAFF

clone_size: .
d_call: .
v_call: TRBV6-6
j_call: TRBJ1-1
cdr3_nt: TGTGCCAGCAGGCTACTCCAGGGGAAGGGCACTGAAGCTTTCTTT
cdr3_aa: CASRLLQGKGTEAFF

clone_size: .
d_call: TRBD2
v_call: TRBV7-7
j_call: TRBJ2-2
cdr3_nt: TGTGCCAGCAGCTCCAGCGGGAGCGGGGAGCTGTTTTTT
cdr3_aa: CASSSSGSGELFF

clone_size: .
d_call: TRBD1
v_call: TRBV5-1
j_call: TRBJ1-3
cdr3_nt: TGCGCCAGCAGCTTGGCCATAGGACAGGGGCCGGGAAACACCATATATTTT
cdr3_aa: CASSLAIGQGPGNTIYF

clone_size: once
d_call: .
v_call: TRBV15
j_call: TRBJ2-3
cdr3_nt: TGTGCCACCAGCAGAGGAGGAGGGTTTGGGGATACGCAGTATTTT
cdr3_aa: CATSRGGGFGDTQYF

clone_size: .
d_call: .
v_call: TRBV28
j_call: TRBJ2-7
cdr3_nt: TGTGCCAGCAGTTTACTCGGGGCTAGTGACTACGAGCAGTACTTC
cdr3_aa: CASSLLGASDYEQYF

clone_size: .
d_call: .
v_call: TRBV2
j_call: TRBJ1-2
cdr3_nt: TGTGCCAGCAGTGAAAGGGGAGTCGGCTACACCTTC
cdr3_aa: CASSERGVGYTF

clone_size: .
d_call: TRBD1
v_call: TRBV7-9
j_call: TRBJ2-1
cdr3_nt: TGTGCCAGCAGCTTAGTGGGGACAGGGGGCGATGAGCAGTTCTTC
cdr3_aa: CASSLVGTGGDEQFF

clone_size: .
d_call: TRBD2
v_call: TRBV18
j_call: TRBJ2-7
cdr3_nt: TGTGCCAGCTCACCTCCATCCGGGACTAGTGCAAGCGAGCAGTACTTC
cdr3_aa: CASSPPSGTSASEQYF

clone_size: few
d_call: .
v_call: TRBV7-9
j_call: TRBJ2-7
cdr3_nt: TGTGCCAGCAGCAAGGACGGACTTCCCTCCTACGAGCAGTACTTC
cdr3_aa: CASSKDGLPSYEQYF

clone_size: once
d_call: TRBD2
v_call: TRBV24-1
j_call: TRBJ2-2
cdr3_nt: TGTGCCACGGGACTAGCGGGATCCACCGGGGAGCTGTTTTTT
cdr3_aa: CATGLAGSTGELFF

clone_size: .
d_call: TRBD1
v_call: TRBV19
j_call: TRBJ1-1
cdr3_nt: TGTGCCAGTAGTATCAGGGGGGCTCGGATGAACACTGAAGCTTTCTTT
cdr3_aa: CASSIRGARMNTEAFF

clone_size: .
d_call: TRBD1
v_call: TRBV5-4
j_call: TRBJ1-1
cdr3_nt: TGTGCCAGCAGCCAAGCTCGGACAGGGGACACTGAAGCTTTCTTT
cdr3_aa: CASSQARTGDTEAFF

clone_size: .
d_call: .
v_call: TRBV3-1/TRBV3-2
j_call: TRBJ2-5
cdr3_nt: TGTGCCAGCAGCCACTCTGGCGGACACCAAGAGACCCAGTACTTC
cdr3_aa: CASSHSGGHQETQYF

clone_size: few
d_call: TRBD1
v_call: TRBV6-6
j_call: TRBJ2-6
cdr3_nt: TGTGCCAGCAGTGGACAGGGGTTTGGGGCCAACGTCCTGACTTTC
cdr3_aa: CASSGQGFGANVLTF

clone_size: .
d_call: TRBD1
v_call: TRBV7-9
j_call: TRBJ2-7
cdr3_nt: TGTGCCAGCAGCCGAGGGAGACAGGGGGCGCGGAACGAGCAGTACTTC
cdr3_aa: CASSRGRQGARNEQYF

clone_size: few
d_call: .
v_call: TRBV7-9
j_call: TRBJ2-6
cdr3_nt: TGTGCCAGCAGCTTAGCCGAACTGAGCCACTCTGGGGCCAACGTCCTGACTTTC
cdr3_aa: CASSLAELSHSGANVLTF

clone_size: .
d_call: TRBD1
v_call: TRBV28
j_call: TRBJ1-5
cdr3_nt: TGTGCCAGCAGTCTGGTGGGGGGACAGGGAGAAGGGAGGCCCCAGCATTTT
cdr3_aa: CASSLVGGQGEGRPQHF

clone_size: .
d_call: .
v_call: TRBV18
j_call: TRBJ2-7
cdr3_nt: TGTGCCAGCTCACCACCGCTAGGGTCCGAGCAGTACTTC
cdr3_aa: CASSPPLGSEQYF

clone_size: .
d_call: .
v_call: TRBV27
j_call: TRBJ1-5
cdr3_nt: TGTGCCAGCATGTCGAACAAAGAGTATCAGCCCCAGCATTTT
cdr3_aa: CASMSNKEYQPQHF

clone_size: .
d_call: .
v_call: TRBV9
j_call: TRBJ1-2
cdr3_nt: TGTGCCAGCAGCGACGCCTACTATGGCTACACCTTC
cdr3_aa: CASSDAYYGYTF